Listed below are T cell receptor beta chains from one sample, sequenced in a study of blood T cell repertoires in COVID-19. TCRdb's copy holds only in-frame clones and misses some; the assay was immunoSEQ multiplex PCR. The profile shows 85,000 to 110,000 clones, about nine tenths of them singletons. Sequencing used peripheral blood. Receptors originate from a woman aged 80 or older in a cohort sampled during active COVID-19. Both conserved end residues are trimmed from each CDR3.

v_call	j_call	cdr3_aa
TRBV11-1	TRBJ2-1	ASSLKLSREDEQF
TRBV10-1	TRBJ2-1	ASTGLGRGEQF
TRBV10-2	TRBJ1-1	ASSDGTQVNTEAF
TRBV28	TRBJ2-1	ASSLRGLINEQF
TRBV4-1	TRBJ2-6	ASSQKDYASSGANVLT
TRBV7-9	TRBJ1-2	ASSDGGTGP
TRBV10-1	TRBJ2-2	ASSESGRDVGELF
TRBV18	TRBJ1-1	ASSPSRVVNTEAF
TRBV5-1	TRBJ1-1	ASSLLTSGSAEAF
TRBV7-9	TRBJ2-1	ATGGLRNEQF
TRBV18	TRBJ1-1	ASSPSTGEAF
TRBV30	TRBJ2-7	AWTQTRYEQY
TRBV5-1	TRBJ2-1	ASSYEIETSRHRQF